The sequence of this TCR beta chain was determined in a study of sequential checkpoint blockade in melanoma (dated by TCRdb to between 2018 and 2021). Background on the whole study: In a 1:1 randomization, patients received either first-line nivolumab then ipilimumab (arm A) or ipilimumab then nivolumab (arm B). DNA from more than 75 melanoma tumor samples collected before treatment underwent TCRbeta immunosequencing. Maintenance nivolumab came after both trial sequences. Roughly 80% of the matched tumor biopsy pairs taken before and after treatment were from the same lesion. For twenty-two patients, matched tumor biopsies were taken both before treatment and at week 13, after single-agent nivolumab (arm A) or ipilimumab (arm B). Points the paper makes about the study in general: The response-prediction model combining TCR metrics and mutation burden needs validation in larger, independent patient cohorts. Among patients in arm A, the nivolumab-first arm, pretreatment tumor TIL clonality was associated with response (P = .04). Patients with increases in tumor T-cell fraction and clonality by week 13 were approximately 30 times more likely to achieve clinical benefit. Tumor T-cell fraction and clonality were correlated with PD-L1 staining and CD8+ T-cell counts, but not with mutational load. Within-arm analyses of tumor T-cell fraction were constrained by small sample sizes and reduced statistical power.

The sample's treatment or condition, from its label and the paper: randomized to nivolumab then ipilimumab (arm A) or the reverse (arm B). Prior DNA-damaging chemotherapy had not been received by any trial patient. Samples came from patients with melanoma in CheckMate 064, a randomized, open-label phase II trial of sequential checkpoint blockade. Genomic DNA from formalin-fixed paraffin-embedded (FFPE) tissue samples was used for tumor TCR sequencing. About this clone itself: There is no known antigen for this receptor. Base qualities are not at hand, and no much larger clone is one base apart.

The immunoSEQ Assay was used to immunosequence TCRbeta CDR3 regions from genomic DNA. Genomic DNA was amplified by bias-controlled multiplex PCR before high-throughput sequencing. As for the original processing: To quantify the absolute abundance of each unique TCRbeta CDR3 region, the sequences were collapsed and filtered. Clonality, defined as 1 minus Pielou's evenness, was calculated using only productive rearrangements. Tumor T-cell fraction was calculated by normalizing TCRbeta template counts to the amount of usable DNA, which was estimated from several housekeeping genes. Clones with significantly greater frequencies in on-treatment versus baseline samples were identified using a previously published method. TCRdb obtained this table from immuneACCESS and retained in-frame rearrangements with V and J assigned. These tables miss some clones; where compared with another copy, unresolved V genes account for less than half of the shortfall, and the remainder is unexplained. D and trimming come from the DNA, and the V and J calls and clone size come from that table. This sample holds under 10,000 clones; 28% were observed only once. Roughly 5.7% of the sample rests with the top ten.

This sequence was found in a human donor with melanoma. The specimen comprised tumor tissue (inferred from file names), sampled from a patient given nivolumab and ipilimumab in sequence.

The sequence in DNA is TGTGCCAGTAGTCCTCCGGGACTAGGAACAGATACGCAGTATTTT. Protein translation: CASSPPGLGTDTQYF. This chain joins TRBV19 to TRBJ2-3, and 8 junctional nucleotides match TRBD2. At the junction V is shortened by 5 bases and J by 3 bases; bases outside the gene matches: 7. The CDR3, cysteine through phenylalanine, is 15 amino acids long. Solely the CDR3 DNA is kept, with 45 bases framed from the first base. The germline V gene encodes CDR1 LNHDA and CDR2 SQIVND (reference sequence).